This record looks at one TCR beta chain sequence and its context. Its antigen is currently unknown. This CDR3 spans 16 amino acids. The germline V gene encodes CDR1 MGHDK and CDR2 SYGVNS. V lost 8 bases and J lost 0; bases outside the gene matches: 7. Healthy bone marrow donors supplied every sample. The PCR ran on 60 Vbeta and 13 Jbeta primers. In the original workflow: About 11 million of the 80 million or so unique TCR beta chains counted in a later analysis were shared. Some clones are missing from TCRdb's copy, which holds only in-frame ones; the method was immunoSEQ multiplex PCR. Clonal size and the V and J genes are those of that table, whereas D and trimming came from the DNA. The repertoire consists of approximately 160,000 clones, with 60% to 85% occurring once and the leading ten covering 7.4%. This sample stems from a study of cytomegalovirus exposure and HLA in healthy donors. Study results and caveats: Rarity held for most TCR sequences, but there were some public TCRs that occurred in many donors.

J is TRBJ1-4 and V is TRBV25-1, with TRBD1 matching 9 bases. The sample was PBMCs. The source of this sequence is a male donor in good health and CMV-seropositive. The CDR3 DNA reads TGTGCCAGCCCTACGGGACAGGGTTCAACTAATGAAAAACTGTTTTTT. Encoded protein: CASPTGQGSTNEKLFF.